This TCR beta chain comes out of a study of blood T cell repertoires in COVID-19. Overall study: Whether acute or convalescent, the COVID-19 samples came from the United States, Italy and Spain.

This CDR3 is 17 amino acids long. Germline CDR1 is SEHNR and CDR2 is FQNEAQ (reference sequence). Unmatched junction bases numbered 12, after V lost 5 bases and J lost 2 bases. Authors' data handling: Reference gene primer amplification gave estimated nucleated cell counts. Assay used: immunoSEQ multiplex PCR; TCRdb lists only in-frame clones, some missing. The V and J calls and clone size are taken from that table; D and trimming were inferred from the DNA. The sample includes just over 650,000 clones, approximately 90% of them seen just once. V is TRBV7-9 and J is TRBJ2-1; 7 nucleotides agree with TRBD2. The clonotype was recovered from a woman in her late teens or twenties with acute or convalescent COVID-19. Sequenced input: peripheral blood. The DNA for the CDR3 is TGTGCCAGCAGCCCAAGGGAGGGATGGGTAGCCTACAATGAGCAGTTCTTC. Translation gives CASSPREGWVAYNEQFF.